The clone carrying this TCR beta chain was picked up a small number of times. PCR employed 60 Vbeta and 13 Jbeta primers. The protocol was immunoSEQ multiplex PCR, while the TCRdb copy is restricted to in-frame clones and leaves out a portion. The data contain some 110,000 clones, 60% to 80% of them singletons. This sample stems from a study of cytomegalovirus exposure and HLA in healthy donors. Study as a whole: HLA-typed donors contributed about 85 million unique TCRs, which were held in an early data release.

The germline CDR1 and CDR2 sequences are KGHSH and LQKENI. There are 14 residues in the CDR3. The V and J ends lost 3 bases and 8 bases, in that order; junction bases with no gene match: 5. The TCR sequence derives from a man aged 45-65 years in good health and CMV-seropositive. Sequenced sample: PBMCs. The chain employs TRBV18 and TRBJ1-4; 8 nucleotides agree with TRBD1. For the CDR3, the DNA is TGTGCCAGCTCACCGACAGGGGACAGCGAAAAACTGTTTTTT. Translating it yields CASSPTGDSEKLFF.